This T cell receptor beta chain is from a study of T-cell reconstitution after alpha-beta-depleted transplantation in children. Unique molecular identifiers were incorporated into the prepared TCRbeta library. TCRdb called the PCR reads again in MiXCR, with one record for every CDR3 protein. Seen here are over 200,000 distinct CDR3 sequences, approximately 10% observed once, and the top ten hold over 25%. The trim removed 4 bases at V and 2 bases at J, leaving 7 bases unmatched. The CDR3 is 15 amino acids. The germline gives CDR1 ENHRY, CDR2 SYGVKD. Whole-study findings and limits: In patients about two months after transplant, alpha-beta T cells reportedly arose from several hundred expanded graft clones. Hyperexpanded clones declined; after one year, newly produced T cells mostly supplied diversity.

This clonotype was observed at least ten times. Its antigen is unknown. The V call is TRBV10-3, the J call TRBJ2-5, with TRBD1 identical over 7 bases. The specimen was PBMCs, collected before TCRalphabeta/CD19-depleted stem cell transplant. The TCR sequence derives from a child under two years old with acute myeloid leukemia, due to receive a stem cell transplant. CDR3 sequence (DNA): TGTGCCATCAGTGGGGAGCACAGGGGACAAGAGACCCAGTACTTC. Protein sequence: CAISGEHRGQETQYF.